This TCR beta chain was identified during a study of T-cell reconstitution after alpha-beta-depleted transplantation in children. This clonotype was counted a few times. Unmatched junction bases numbered 8, after V lost 4 bases and J lost 8 bases. CDR1 is MNHEY, CDR2 SMNVEV, per germline (reference sequence). This CDR3 spans 14 amino acids. The authors prepared the TCRbeta library with unique molecular identifiers. TCRdb re-analysed the PCR reads in MiXCR, keeping a single row per CDR3 protein. The sample includes around 340,000 distinct CDR3 sequences, approximately 12% of them seen just once. The sequence was obtained from a human donor who donated a stem cell graft to a child with Fanconi anemia. The input for sequencing was PBMCs, taken from the stem cell graft. The chain joins TRBV27 to TRBJ1-2; 9 bases fit TRBD1. DNA for the CDR3: TGTGCCAGCAGTTCAACGGGACAGGGAAACGGCTACACCTTC. As protein: CASSSTGQGNGYTF.